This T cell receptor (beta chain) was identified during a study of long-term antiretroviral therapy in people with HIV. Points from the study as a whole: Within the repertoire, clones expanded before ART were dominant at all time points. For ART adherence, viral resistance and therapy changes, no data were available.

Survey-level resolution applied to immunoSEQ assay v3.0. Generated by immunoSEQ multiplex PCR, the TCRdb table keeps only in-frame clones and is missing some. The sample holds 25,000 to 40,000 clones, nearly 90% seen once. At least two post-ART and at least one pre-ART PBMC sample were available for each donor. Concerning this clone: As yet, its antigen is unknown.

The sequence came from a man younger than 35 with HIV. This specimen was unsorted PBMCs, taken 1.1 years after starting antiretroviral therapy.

CDR3 coding DNA: TGTGCCAGCAGTTACTCGGGAGTGAGCTCCTACAATGAGCAGTTCTTC. This encodes CASSYSGVSSYNEQFF. The chain joins TRBV6-6 to TRBJ2-1, with TRBD2 as a possible D gene (5 bases). The length of the CDR3 is 16 residues. Germline V gene data show CDR1 as MNHNY and CDR2 as SVGAGI (reference sequence). V lost 0 bases and J 0 bases, leaving 9 bases between the germline ends.